These 14 T cell receptor beta chains were sequenced from one sample in a study of T cell changes during pregnancy in multiple sclerosis. Some clones are missing from TCRdb's copy, which holds only in-frame ones; the method was immunoSEQ multiplex PCR. The repertoire holds approximately 60,000 clones, with under 95% as singletons. The sequenced sample was CD8+ T cells from peripheral blood mononuclear cells, obtained in the second trimester of pregnancy. The receptors were sampled from a female donor with multiple sclerosis, enrolled in a pregnancy study.

This clone showed up just a few times. V gene TRBV9 combines with J gene TRBJ1-2, with D possibly matching TRBD1 (6 bases). CDR3 length: 14 amino acids. V was trimmed by 0 bases and J by 8 bases, leaving 14 bases between them. Germline CDR1 reads SGDLS; CDR2 reads YYNGEE. This chain's CDR3 is CASSVGGQLNGYTF. As DNA, the CDR3 is TGTGCCAGCAGCGTAGGGGGACAATTGAACGGCTACACCTTC.

The chain recombines TRBV6-5 with TRBJ2-2; D is unclear. CDR3 size: 12 residues. V was cut by 6 bases and J by 4 bases, with 6 bases left in between. Looked up from germline, CDR1 is MNHEY and CDR2 is SVGAGI. Here the CDR3 reads CASRSFTGELFF. The CDR3 region has the DNA TGTGCCAGCAGGTCCTTCACCGGGGAGCTGTTTTTT.

The chain couples TRBV27 to TRBJ1-1; tentatively, D is TRBD1 (5 bases). The CDR3 has 16 residues. The germline gives CDR1 MNHEY, CDR2 SMNVEV (reference sequence). V shed 0 bases and J shed 0 bases, with 11 bases lying between them. The CDR3 nucleotides are TGTGCCAGCAGTTTATCCGGGGGATCAATGAACACTGAAGCTTTCTTT. Protein: CASSLSGGSMNTEAFF.

The chain uses TRBV28 and TRBJ2-7; TRBD2 is a possible D gene (6 bases). This CDR3 region has 14 residues. V lost 2 bases, J lost 4 bases, and 12 bases lay in between. Germline V gives CDR1 MDHEN, CDR2 SYDVKM. The CDR3 spells CASSLRGFGYEQYF. The CDR3 DNA reads as TGTGCCAGCAGTTTACGGGGGTTTGGGTACGAGCAGTACTTC.

The V and J genes are TRBV28 and TRBJ2-3; 13 bases agree with TRBD2. Germline loops: CDR1 MDHEN, CDR2 SYDVKM. CDR3 size: 18 residues. Germline trimming cut 3 bases from V and 0 bases from J; bases unmatched to any gene: 6. Here the CDR3 reads CASSLGGTSGASTDTQYF. CDR3 bases: TGTGCCAGCAGTTTGGGGGGGACTAGCGGGGCGAGCACAGATACGCAGTATTTT.

V gene TRBV11-2 combines with J gene TRBJ2-7; a weak D match, TRBD2 (7 bases). The germline V gene has CDR1 SGHAT and CDR2 FQNNGV. Trimming left V 3 bases short and J 6 bases short, with 18 bases between. The CDR3 has 15 residues. The CDR3 here is CASSFQLSGEGEQYF. CDR3 coding DNA: TGTGCCAGCAGCTTCCAACTATCAGGGGAGGGCGAGCAGTACTTC.

The rearrangement links TRBV19 to TRBJ2-1; 7 bases are a match to TRBD2. The trim removed 6 bases at V and 4 bases at J, leaving 6 bases unmatched. The CDR3 runs 14 residues. CDR1 and CDR2 (germline): LNHDA, SQIVND (reference sequence). The CDR3 here is CASSFGGVYNEQFF. CDR3 DNA: TGTGCCAGTAGCTTTGGGGGGGTTTACAATGAGCAGTTCTTC. Variable domain in full (rest from reference TRBV19 and TRBJ2-1): DGGITQSPKYLFRKEGQNVTLSCEQNLNHDAMYWYRQDPGQGLRLIYYSQIVNDFQKGDIAEGYSVSREKKESFPLTVTSAQKNPTAFYLCASSFGGVYNEQFFGPGTRLTVL.

V is TRBV27 and J is TRBJ2-6; no firm D call. Between the trimmed V and J ends, which lost 4 bases and 0 bases, there was a span of 7 bases. Looked up from germline, CDR1 is MNHEY and CDR2 is SMNVEV (reference sequence). This CDR3 is built from 15 residues. The CDR3, as DNA: TGTGCCAGCAGTTCCCTACTCTCTGGGGCCAACGTCCTGACTTTC. Its translation is CASSSLLSGANVLTF.

V usage is TRBV4-1 and J usage is TRBJ2-7, with TRBD1 matching over 7 bases. The germline CDR1 and CDR2 sequences are MGHRA and YSYEKL. The CDR3 is 15 amino acids. V was clipped by 1 base and J by 3 bases; unmatched bases: 6. The CDR3 coding sequence is TGCGCCAGCAGCCAAGGGTACGGGACAGACTACGAGCAGTACTTC. It specifies CASSQGYGTDYEQYF.

The chain carries TRBV30 and TRBJ2-3; maybe TRBD2 (5 bases). The CDR3 extends over 13 amino acids. Germline-derived CDR1 and CDR2 are GTSNPN and SVGIG (reference sequence). Deletions cut 5 bases from V and 4 bases from J, with 13 bases between. CDR3 DNA: TGTGCCTGGGGCCCTACGGACTCAGATACGCAGTATTTT. Protein: CAWGPTDSDTQYF.

This chain links TRBV7-6 with TRBJ2-7; perhaps TRBD2 as D (6 bases). V dropped 2 bases and J dropped 3 bases, with 17 bases sitting between them. The CDR3 is 16 residues long. Germline lookup yields CDR1 SGHVS and CDR2 FNYEAQ. CDR3 sequence: CASSLLSGGTYYEQYF. The CDR3 DNA sequence: TGTGCCAGCAGCTTACTGTCGGGCGGGACTTACTACGAGCAGTACTTC.

The rearrangement links TRBV5-1 to TRBJ1-1; no definite D call. Trimming removed 4 bases from V and 1 base from J, with 11 bases in between. This CDR3 has 14 amino acids. Germline V gene data show CDR1 as SGHRS and CDR2 as YFSETQ. This chain's CDR3 is CASSPEVGNTEAFF. The CDR3 DNA sequence: TGCGCCAGCAGCCCGGAGGTGGGGAACACTGAAGCTTTCTTT.

The chain joins TRBV9 to TRBJ2-5; TRBD2 matches at 8 bases. Germline-derived CDR1 and CDR2 are SGDLS and YYNGEE. With 4 bases clipped from V and 0 bases from J, the junction kept 8 bases outside the gene matches. The CDR3 sequence is 16 residues long. CDR3 in amino acids: CASSQGRLAHQETQYF. The CDR3 DNA reads as TGTGCCAGCAGCCAGGGCCGACTAGCGCACCAAGAGACCCAGTACTTC.

A single count supports this clone. As DNA, the CDR3 is TGTGCCAGCAGCTTCGGGGGGGGCCTAGCCAAAAACATTCAGTACTTC. Amino acid sequence: CASSFGGGLAKNIQYF. The chain has TRBV14 and TRBJ2-4; TRBD2 agrees at 8 bases. Trimming at V came to 5 bases and at J to 0 bases, leaving 6 bases not matched to a gene. Per the germline V gene, CDR1 is SGHDN and CDR2 is FVKESK. This CDR3 comprises 16 residues.